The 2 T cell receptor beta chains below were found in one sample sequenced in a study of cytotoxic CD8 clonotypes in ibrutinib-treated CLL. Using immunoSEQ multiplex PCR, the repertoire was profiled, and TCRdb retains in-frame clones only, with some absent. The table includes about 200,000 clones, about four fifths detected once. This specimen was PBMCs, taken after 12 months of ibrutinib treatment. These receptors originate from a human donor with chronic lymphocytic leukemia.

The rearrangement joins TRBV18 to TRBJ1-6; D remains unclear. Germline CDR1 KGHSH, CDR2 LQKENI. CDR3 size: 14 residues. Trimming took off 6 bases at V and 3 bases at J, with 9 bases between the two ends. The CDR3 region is CASSRTDYNSPLHF. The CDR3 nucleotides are TGTGCCAGCTCCAGGACGGACTATAATTCACCCCTCCACTTT.

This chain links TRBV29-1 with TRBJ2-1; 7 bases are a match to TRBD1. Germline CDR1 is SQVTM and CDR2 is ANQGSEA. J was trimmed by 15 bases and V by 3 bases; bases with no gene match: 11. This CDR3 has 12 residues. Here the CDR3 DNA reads TGCAGCGTTGATCAGGGGTCGAGGGGGCTGTTCTTC. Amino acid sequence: CSVDQGSRGLFF.